This is a list of T cell receptor beta chains from one sample in a study of OX40 agonist ivuxolimab in advanced cancers. Assay used: immunoSEQ multiplex PCR; TCRdb lists only in-frame clones, some missing. The table lists about 77,000 clones, over 70% of them singletons. Sequencing used CD4+ or CD8+ T cells sorted from blood, obtained in a trial of the OX40 agonist ivuxolimab. Receptors originate from an adult with an advanced solid tumor such as melanoma, head and neck, liver or kidney cancer. Both conserved end residues are trimmed from each CDR3. The order of the fields is V gene, clone size, CDR3 protein. Expanded clones get a size class; other rows say once, few or many, or leave the size out.

TRBV11-2 . ASSLDRGAWMQY
TRBV7-9 . ASSLGQTETQY
TRBV19 . ASSNSRGYRTGELF
TRBV19 . ASIGGGGNYGYT
TRBV27 . ASNQPGQPQSHSGNTIY
TRBV28 . ASSLPWAEQY
TRBV5-1 . ASSSSDTRDTEAF
TRBV19 . ASVVGQAKLTEAF
TRBV4-2 . ASSQAGQGNSPLH
TRBV5-4 . ASSLQGPGNTIY
TRBV9 . ASSVSGTGVWAQY
TRBV30 few AWSRRAGEQY
TRBV19 . ASCGTFNTGELF
TRBV5-5 . ASSLDPGPSNTGELF
TRBV6-5 . ASSYSWVHYGYT
TRBV4-1 . ASSPYGRTRDSGNTIY
TRBV2 few ASSPLRGGTDTQY
TRBV9 . ASRDRTGTDTQY
TRBV5-1 . ASRDTMSETQY
TRBV6-4 . ASSPGQGNTEAF
TRBV19 . ASSISWDYGYT
TRBV12-5 . ASGLRQEDNEQF
TRBV6-1 . ASSDLSYRGSAKNIQY
TRBV7-9 . ASSLGTAGAGGNQPQH
TRBV5-1 . ASSLGSTNGGELF
TRBV21-1 . ASTWRVTPYQETQY
TRBV6-5 . ASSYGDEQY
TRBV30 . AWRSLTNYGYT
TRBV30 . AWSEAVAGELF
TRBV2 . ASSGGQGYTEAF
TRBV5-1 . ASSPAGSGVWETQY
TRBV29-1 few SVVGAAIEQY
TRBV30 . AWIAGVGETQY
TRBV9 . ASSVGGTDYEQY
TRBV28 . ASRPGLAVYEQY